The present T cell receptor beta chain was sequenced within a study of response to subunit inactivated influenza vaccine. The germline V gene encodes CDR1 SGHDN and CDR2 FVKESK. CDR3 length: 12 residues. V lost 2 bases and J 4 bases, leaving 5 bases between the germline ends. Study conclusions and caveats: New T cells are recruited in small numbers by each seasonal influenza vaccination, according to the authors' suggestion.

TCRdb redid the calling of the RT-PCR reads with MiXCR, one entry per CDR3 protein. The data contain 630,000 or so distinct CDR3 sequences, less than 20% of them seen just once; the ten biggest clones take up 9.5% to 13%. This clonotype was recorded at least ten times. No antigen is known for it. This receptor was identified in a man aged 45-65 years who received an inactivated influenza vaccine. The material sequenced was PBMCs from blood, taken roughly 12 days after vaccination. The rearrangement uses TRBV14 and TRBJ1-1; D ambiguous. CDR3 in amino acids: CASSQRSTEAFF. The DNA of the CDR3 is TGTGCCAGCAGCCAAAGGTCCACTGAAGCTTTCTTT.